Each of the 13 T cell receptor beta chains below was sequenced from the same sample in a study of shared clonotypes between healthy human individuals. Libraries were prepared by immunoSEQ multiplex PCR; TCRdb keeps only in-frame clonotypes and omits some of them. The sample lists 1.4 million or so clones; 98% to 99% were seen once. The sequenced sample consisted of naive CD4+ T cells sorted from blood. Subset meaning: CD45RA+ positively selected. These TCRs come from a man under 40 in good health.

The chain links TRBV6-5 to TRBJ2-3; D is undetermined. The CDR3 totals 13 residues. Looked up from germline, CDR1 is MNHEY and CDR2 is SVGAGI. V was shortened by 6 bases and J by 3 bases, with 10 bases between the two germline ends. The CDR3 loop reads CASRTDGTDTQYF. The CDR3 nucleotides read TGTGCCAGCAGAACGGACGGGACAGATACGCAGTATTTT.

V is TRBV27 and J is TRBJ2-5; D is unresolved. CDR3 size: 13 residues. CDR1 MNHEY and CDR2 SMNVEV come from the germline V gene (reference sequence). V lost 3 bases, J lost 1 base, and 6 bases lay in between. CDR3 in DNA: TGTGCCAGCAGTTTGATTTTCCAAGAGACCCAGTACTTC. Its translation: CASSLIFQETQYF.

The gene calls are TRBV5-1 and TRBJ2-1, with D uncertain. Between the trimmed V and J ends, which lost 0 bases and 5 bases, there was a span of 12 bases. CDR3 length: 15 residues. CDR1 is SGHRS, CDR2 YFSETQ, per germline. Here the CDR3 DNA reads TGCGCCAGCAGCTTGGAGGCGGAAAGGGACAATGAGCAGTTCTTC. This sequence encodes CASSLEAERDNEQFF. The variable domain in full, with the rest retrieved from reference TRBV5-1 and TRBJ2-1, is KAGVTQTPRYLIKTRGQQVTLSCSPISGHRSVSWYQQTPGQGLQFLFEYFSETQRNKGNFPGRFSGRQFSNSRSEMNVSTLELGDSALYLCASSLEAERDNEQFFGPGTRLTVL.

The chain employs TRBV7-9 and TRBJ1-2, with D unclear. V lost 2 bases and J 5 bases, leaving 6 bases between the germline ends. This CDR3 region has 12 residues. CDR1 SEHNR and CDR2 FQNEAQ come from the germline V gene (reference sequence). CDR3: CASSLTPYGYTF. The CDR3 DNA sequence: TGTGCCAGCAGCTTAACCCCTTATGGCTACACCTTC.

This clone appeared a single time. The chain is built from TRBV28 and TRBJ2-1, with D perhaps matching TRBD1 (6 bases). V lost 3 bases, J lost 8 bases, and 11 bases lay in between. CDR3 length: 13 residues. In germline, CDR1 is MDHEN, CDR2 SYDVKM. The DNA of the CDR3 is TGTGCCAGCAGTTTTCAGGGGACGGATGAGCAGTTCTTC. Residues: CASSFQGTDEQFF.

The CDR3 bases are TGTGCCAGCAGACCGACTAGCTCGGGGGAGCTGTTTTTT. It translates to CASRPTSSGELFF. V usage is TRBV25-1 and J usage is TRBJ2-2, with 7 bases aligning to TRBD2. Germline CDR1 is MGHDK and CDR2 is SYGVNS. CDR3 length: 13 residues. The J segment lost 8 bases and the V segment lost 6 bases, leaving 6 bases of the junction unmatched.

The chain's CDR3 is CASSPGTTYYGTQYF. The CDR3 DNA is TGTGCCAGCAGCCCCGGGACCACGTATTACGGTACGCAGTATTTT. The chain combines TRBV7-2 with TRBJ2-3; D is perhaps TRBD1 or TRBD2 (5 bases each). Germline-derived CDR1 and CDR2 are SGHTA and FQGNSA. V gave up 5 bases and J gave up 8 bases, with 20 bases separating them. This CDR3 is built from 15 residues.

The CDR3 here is CASSSGPIAEQYF. CDR3 DNA: TGTGCCAGCAGTTCGGGCCCCATAGCCGAGCAGTACTTC. This chain uses TRBV28 with TRBJ2-7, with D hard to call. Germline loops: CDR1 MDHEN, CDR2 SYDVKM. The CDR3 totals 13 residues. The V gene lost 4 bases and the J gene lost 6 bases, with 13 bases spanning the gap.

The chain is built from TRBV5-4 and TRBJ1-1, with 8 bases aligning to TRBD1. With V trimmed by 4 bases and J by 3 bases, 8 bases remained unmatched. CDR3 length: 15 amino acids. Germline CDR1 reads SGHNT; CDR2 reads YYREEE (reference sequence). The CDR3 loop is CASSIGTGWDTEAFF. CDR3 nucleotide sequence: TGTGCCAGCAGCATAGGGACAGGATGGGACACTGAAGCTTTCTTT.

V gene TRBV7-6 combines with J gene TRBJ2-2; 7 bases match TRBD2. The CDR3 totals 15 residues. The germline gives CDR1 SGHVS, CDR2 FNYEAQ. J was trimmed by 1 base and V by 5 bases; bases with no gene match: 4. For the CDR3, the DNA is TGTGCCAGCAGCCCCTCGGGAGGGAACACCGGGGAGCTGTTTTTT. Protein sequence: CASSPSGGNTGELFF.

About this clone itself: This CDR3 is also generated by other DNA sequences in the sample. The chain combines TRBV10-3 with TRBJ1-5; no definite D call. V was shortened by 3 bases and J by 4 bases, with 7 bases between the two germline ends. The germline V gene has CDR1 ENHRY and CDR2 SYGVKD. The CDR3 covers 13 residues. CDR3 residues: CAISESGNQPQHF. In DNA form, the CDR3 reads TGTGCCATCAGTGAATCCGGGAATCAGCCCCAGCATTTT.

The rearrangement joins TRBV27 to TRBJ2-1, with D perhaps matching TRBD1 (5 bases). In germline, CDR1 is MNHEY, CDR2 SMNVEV (reference sequence). Trimming removed 8 bases at V and 7 bases at J, with 21 bases between. The CDR3 is 15 amino acids. In DNA, the CDR3 is TGTGCCAGCCGCAGGGTAGGTGGGCTAGGGAATGAGCAGTTCTTC. Its translation is CASRRVGGLGNEQFF.

The chain has TRBV5-1 and TRBJ2-3; TRBD2 agrees at 9 bases. V lost 3 bases and J lost 4; bases outside the gene matches: 12. Per germline, CDR1 SGHRS and CDR2 YFSETQ. The CDR3 sequence is 17 residues long. The CDR3 here is CASSYVAGVNRADTQYF. Written as DNA, the CDR3 is TGCGCCAGCAGCTATGTAGCGGGAGTGAATCGAGCAGATACGCAGTATTTT.